The source of this T cell receptor beta chain is a study of regulatory T cells in long-lasting Graves disease. To make TCR beta libraries, researchers used iRepertoire HTBI primers and Arm-PCR of CDR3 regions. TCRdb called the multiplex PCR reads again in MiXCR, with one record for every CDR3 protein. The data contain about 340,000 distinct CDR3 sequences, about 20% of them singletons. This clonotype was detected ten times or more. This may arise from a read error, as a much more abundant clone is one base away. Time point noted: persistent/refractory GD, antithyroid drugs over 5 years with positive TRAb. There was RNA extracted from PBMCs, and the TCR library was made from it. Peripheral blood, around 9.7 milliliters per patient, was collected in EDTA tubes. The sequence was obtained from a female donor with Graves disease. Specimen: peripheral blood mononuclear cells (PBMCs), collected when the disease was refractory, from a patient treated with antithyroid drugs.

CDR3 coding DNA: TGTGCCAGCCTCGACTCCGCCGGGACGAGGAGCACTGAAGCTTTCTTT. Its protein product is CASLDSAGTRSTEAFF. The chain couples TRBV28 to TRBJ1-1, with D perhaps TRBD1 (5 bases). CDR3 size: 16 residues. Germline V lookup: CDR1 MDHEN, CDR2 SYDVKM. V lost 8 bases and J 4 bases, leaving 23 bases between the germline ends. Full variable domain (missing parts from reference TRBV28 and TRBJ1-1): DVKVTQSSRYLVKRTGEKVFLECVQDMDHENMFWYRQDPGLGLRLIYFSYDVKMKEKGDIPEGYSVSREKKERFSLILESASTNQTSMYLCASLDSAGTRSTEAFFGQGTRLTVV.